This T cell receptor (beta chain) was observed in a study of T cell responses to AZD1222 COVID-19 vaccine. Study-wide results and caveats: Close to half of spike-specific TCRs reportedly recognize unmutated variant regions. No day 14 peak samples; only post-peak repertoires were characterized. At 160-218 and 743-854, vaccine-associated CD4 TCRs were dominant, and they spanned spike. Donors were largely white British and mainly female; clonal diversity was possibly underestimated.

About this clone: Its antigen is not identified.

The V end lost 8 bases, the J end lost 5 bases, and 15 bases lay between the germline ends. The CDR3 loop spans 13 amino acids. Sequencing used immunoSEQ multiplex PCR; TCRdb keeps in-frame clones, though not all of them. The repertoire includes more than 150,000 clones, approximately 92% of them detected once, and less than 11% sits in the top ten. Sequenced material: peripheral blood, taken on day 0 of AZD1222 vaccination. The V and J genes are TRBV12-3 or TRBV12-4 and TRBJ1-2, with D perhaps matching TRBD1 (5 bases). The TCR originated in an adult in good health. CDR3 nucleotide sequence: TGTGCCAGCTCGCCCGGGACGGATTATGGCTACACCTTC. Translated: CASSPGTDYGYTF.